Presented here are 27 T cell receptor beta chains from one specimen sequenced in a study of response to subunit inactivated influenza vaccine. Each CDR3 protein gets one entry after TCRdb re-called the RT-PCR reads with MiXCR. Of fewer than 550,000 distinct CDR3 sequences listed, about 25% were seen once; the top ten hold 1.5% to 2%. This material consisted of CD4+ T cells sorted from PBMCs, taken 4 to 6 days after vaccination. Every receptor here comes from a man aged 50 or older who received an inactivated influenza vaccine.

Notes on this clonotype: A much larger clonotype is one base distant, so this may be a read error. The chain has TRBV5-1 and TRBJ2-7; tentative D call: TRBD1 (6 bases). The CDR3 has 13 residues. Per the germline V gene, CDR1 is SGHRS and CDR2 is YFSETQ. The DNA for the CDR3 is TGCGCCAGCAGCTTCGGACAGACCTACGAGCAGTGCTTC. Protein: CASSFGQTYEQCF.

The chain links TRBV5-1 to TRBJ2-7; D is perhaps TRBD1 or TRBD2 (5 bases each). CDR3 length: 13 residues. Germline lookup yields CDR1 SGHRS and CDR2 YFSETQ. Trimming removed 3 bases from V and 4 bases from J, with 11 bases in between. This CDR3 is CASSYPGQYEQYF. CDR3 bases: TGCGCCAGCAGCTACCCGGGGCAATACGAGCAGTACTTC.

This chain joins TRBV7-8 and TRBJ2-3; 15 bases are a match to TRBD2. The J segment lost 4 bases and the V segment lost 5 bases, leaving 13 bases of the junction unmatched. This CDR3 comprises 19 residues. CDR1 and CDR2 from the germline V gene are SGHVS and FQNEAQ. The CDR3 sequence: CASSRRTSGGAGLADTQYF. DNA for the CDR3: TGTGCCAGCAGCCGCCGGACTAGCGGGGGGGCCGGTCTGGCAGATACGCAGTATTTT.

The V and J genes are TRBV9 and TRBJ2-1, with TRBD1 as a possible D gene (6 bases). The length of the CDR3 is 17 residues. The germline V and J ends were trimmed by 3 bases and 4 bases, with 20 bases remaining between them. Germline V CDR1 and CDR2: SGDLS, YYNGEE. CDR3 nucleotide sequence: TGTGCCAGCAGCGGGACCGACACCGGGACATGGTACAATGAGCAGTTCTTC. Translated, it gives CASSGTDTGTWYNEQFF.

The CDR3 here is CSVDKNTEAFF. DNA of the CDR3: TGCAGCGTTGACAAGAACACTGAAGCTTTCTTT. The rearrangement uses TRBV29-1 and TRBJ1-1; D is undetermined. V lost 3 bases and J 1 base, leaving 3 bases between the germline ends. There are 11 residues in the CDR3. CDR1 SQVTM and CDR2 ANQGSEA come from the germline V gene.

The rearrangement joins TRBV7-9 to TRBJ2-7; D possibly corresponds to TRBD2 (7 bases). V lost 5 bases and J lost 5, with 22 bases in between. Germline V CDR1 and CDR2: SEHNR, FQNEAQ (reference sequence). The CDR3 is 16 amino acids. This CDR3 reads CASSVLVGRGGNEQYF. Here the CDR3 DNA reads TGTGCCAGCAGCGTACTCGTTGGCAGGGGAGGGAACGAGCAGTACTTC.

This clonotype was seen more than once but under ten times. V gene TRBV6-6 combines with J gene TRBJ2-7, with D uncertain. Trimming shortened V by 3 bases and J by 4 bases, and 10 bases separated the two germline ends. The CDR3 runs 13 residues. From germline, CDR1 is MNHNY and CDR2 SVGAGI (reference sequence). In nucleotides, the CDR3 is TGTGCCAGCAGTTATGGGTTTAATTACGAGCAGTACTTC. Its protein is CASSYGFNYEQYF.

This clonotype was counted a few times. V gene TRBV20-1 combines with J gene TRBJ2-5; D remains ambiguous. Germline CDR1 and CDR2: DFQATT and SNEGSKA (reference sequence). The CDR3 covers 11 residues. Deletions cut 3 bases from V and 5 bases from J, with 7 bases between. The CDR3 loop is CSASHRETQYF. The CDR3 bases are TGCAGTGCTAGCCACCGCGAGACCCAGTACTTC.

In its sample, this clonotype was seen many times. The chain has TRBV20-1 and TRBJ2-1; 7 nucleotides align to TRBD2. Germline CDR1 DFQATT, CDR2 SNEGSKA (reference sequence). The junction had 10 bases not matched to a gene; V was cut back by 6 bases and J by 5 bases. This CDR3 is 14 amino acids long. The CDR3, as DNA: TGCAGTGCCCCCCCGGGGGGACGAGACAATGAGCAGTTCTTC. Translating it yields CSAPPGGRDNEQFF.

At least ten counts were recorded for this clonotype. The J gene is TRBJ2-7, the V gene TRBV6-2 or TRBV6-3; TRBD2 matches 10 bases. The germline CDR1 and CDR2 sequences are MNHEY and SVGEGT. This CDR3 has 14 residues. Losses at the gene ends were 4 bases for V and 2 bases for J; bases not matched to a gene: 2. The DNA of the CDR3 is TGTGCCAGCAGTTTGACTAGCGGGCCCTACGAGCAGTACTTC. It translates to CASSLTSGPYEQYF.

The chain recombines TRBV4-3 with TRBJ2-7; 7 bases agree with TRBD2. Germline CDR1 is LGHNA and CDR2 is YSLEER. J gave up 3 bases and V 1 base, and 3 bases lay outside the gene matches. CDR3 length: 14 amino acids. CDR3 amino acids: CASSQGTRDYEQYF. For the CDR3, the DNA is TGCGCCAGCAGCCAAGGGACTAGGGACTACGAGCAGTACTTC.

The CDR3 spells CATIEGVGVNTEAFF. CDR3 DNA sequence: TGTGCCACCATTGAGGGCGTTGGGGTAAACACTGAAGCTTTCTTT. The chain is built from TRBV6-1 and TRBJ1-1; D ambiguous. The CDR3 length is 15 residues. The V and J ends lost 10 bases and 2 bases respectively, with 20 bases between them. CDR1 MNHNS and CDR2 SASEGT come from the germline V gene.

This clonotype turned up a few times. The chain uses TRBV4-3 and TRBJ2-4; D might be TRBD1 or TRBD2, each matching 5 bases. Trimming removed 0 bases from V and 5 bases from J, with 11 bases in between. This CDR3 is built from 15 residues. Germline-derived CDR1 and CDR2 are LGHNA and YSLEER. CDR3 nucleotides: TGCGCCAGCAGCCAAGATGCCGGGGCCGAAAACATTCAGTACTTC. Protein sequence: CASSQDAGAENIQYF.

The chain joins TRBV5-1 to TRBJ2-2; TRBD1 matches 7 bases. The germline V gene has CDR1 SGHRS and CDR2 YFSETQ. This CDR3 is built from 17 residues. V was pared by 4 bases and J by 4 bases, with 13 bases of the junction left unmatched. The CDR3: CASSPGQTIRGTGELFF. The CDR3 DNA follows: TGCGCCAGCAGCCCGGGACAGACAATTCGGGGCACCGGGGAGCTGTTTTTT.

This clonotype was seen more than once but under ten times. The rearrangement uses TRBV19 and TRBJ2-6; D gene unclear. Trimming cost V 7 bases and J 0 bases, with 7 bases left between them. The V gene's germline CDR1 is LNHDA and CDR2 SQIVND (reference sequence). The CDR3 length is 14 residues. The CDR3 DNA follows: TGTGCCAGTAAATCGAGCTCTGGGGCCAACGTCCTGACTTTC. Protein: CASKSSSGANVLTF.

This clonotype appeared many times. The V call is TRBV27, the J call TRBJ1-6, with TRBD1 matching over 7 bases. From germline, CDR1 is MNHEY and CDR2 SMNVEV (reference sequence). This CDR3 spans 15 amino acids. With 3 bases clipped from V and 5 bases from J, the junction kept 4 bases outside the gene matches. In DNA form, the CDR3 reads TGTGCCAGCAGTTTGGGCCAGGGGGATAATTCACCCCTCCACTTT. Encoded protein: CASSLGQGDNSPLHF.

The gene calls are TRBV12-3 or TRBV12-4 and TRBJ2-1; no firm D call. Trimming shortened V by 3 bases and J by 12 bases, and 12 bases separated the two germline ends. This CDR3 is built from 12 residues. This CDR3 reads CASSFVSDLQFF. Here the CDR3 DNA reads TGTGCCAGCAGTTTTGTCTCGGATTTGCAGTTCTTC.

The V call is TRBV28, the J call TRBJ2-7; the D gene could be TRBD1 or TRBD2 (6 bases each). Germline loops: CDR1 MDHEN, CDR2 SYDVKM. Trimming left V 3 bases short and J 1 base short, with 13 bases between. The CDR3 runs 15 residues. CDR3: CASSLEGTGSYEQYF. The CDR3 coding sequence is TGTGCCAGCAGTTTGGAGGGAACAGGGTCCTACGAGCAGTACTTC.

The chain combines TRBV5-1 with TRBJ2-5; the D gene is possibly TRBD2 (7 bases). Deletions cut 6 bases from V and 5 bases from J, with 20 bases between. The CDR3 consists of 15 residues. Germline values: CDR1 SGHRS, CDR2 YFSETQ. CDR3 nucleotide sequence: TGCGCCAGCACGGTTCGGGGGGCCCCAGGGGAGACCCAGTACTTC. Encoded protein: CASTVRGAPGETQYF.

This clonotype showed up just a few times. The genes are TRBV20-1 and TRBJ2-3, with D perhaps matching TRBD1 or TRBD2 (5 bases each). Germline V lookup: CDR1 DFQATT, CDR2 SNEGSKA (reference sequence). This CDR3 comprises 14 residues. V lost 4 bases and J 0 bases, leaving 11 bases between the germline ends. CDR3 sequence: CSATRGRSTDTQYF. Written as DNA, the CDR3 is TGCAGTGCTACCCGGGGACGGAGCACAGATACGCAGTATTTT.

The chain uses TRBV30 and TRBJ2-3; the D gene is possibly TRBD2 (7 bases). This CDR3 contains 14 residues. Germline V gene sequence: CDR1 GTSNPN, CDR2 SVGIG (reference sequence). V dropped 4 bases and J dropped 3 bases, with 14 bases sitting between them. The CDR3 here is CAWKEGGLTDTQYF. The CDR3 nucleotides are TGTGCCTGGAAGGAGGGGGGGCTGACAGATACGCAGTATTTT.

The sample holds many counts of this clonotype. One end of the junction does not line up with germline, which may come from a read error. The rearrangement joins TRBV12-3 or TRBV12-4 to TRBJ2-1; TRBD2 agrees at 12 bases. This CDR3 is built from 14 residues. DNA for the CDR3: TGTGCCAGCAGCTTAGGACTAGCGGGGAATGAGCAGTTCTTC. Protein: CASSLGLAGNEQFF.

This clonotype came up a few times. This chain connects TRBV7-2 to TRBJ2-5; D gene ambiguous. Per the germline V gene, CDR1 is SGHTA and CDR2 is FQGNSA. Trimming pared 6 bases from V and 5 bases from J, leaving 7 bases between. The CDR3 has 11 residues. The CDR3 is CASSFSETQYF. The DNA of the CDR3 is TGTGCCAGCAGTTTTTCGGAGACCCAGTACTTC.

CDR3 nucleotides: TGTGCCAGCAGCTCGGGGACCGGCACCGGGGAGCTGTTTTTT. Its translation: CASSSGTGTGELFF. The J gene is TRBJ2-2, the V gene TRBV7-3; possibly TRBD1 or TRBD2 for D (5 bases each). V was shortened by 4 bases and J by 4 bases, with 10 bases between the two germline ends. Germline CDR1 SGHTA, CDR2 FQGTGA. CDR3 length: 14 amino acids.

The V call is TRBV3-1, the J call TRBJ1-5, with TRBD1 identical over 9 bases. The CDR3 is 14 amino acids. V shed 9 bases, J shed 4 bases, and the junction held 7 bases outside the gene matches. The V gene's germline CDR1 is LGHDT and CDR2 YNNKEL (reference sequence). Written as DNA, the CDR3 is TGTGCCAGTGCCCTGGGACAGGGAAATCAGCCCCAGCATTTT. It is translated as CASALGQGNQPQHF.

The J gene is TRBJ2-6, the V gene TRBV27, with TRBD1 matching 10 bases. V shed 3 bases, J shed 2 bases, and the junction held 7 bases outside the gene matches. CDR3 length equals 18 residues. Germline V gene lookup returns CDR1 MNHEY and CDR2 SMNVEV (reference sequence). This CDR3 reads CASSLLGQGMAGANVLTF. Written as DNA, the CDR3 is TGTGCCAGCAGTTTGCTGGGACAGGGGATGGCTGGGGCCAACGTCCTGACTTTC.

This clonotype turned up a few times. This rearrangement joins TRBV7-2 to TRBJ2-7, with D perhaps being TRBD1 or TRBD2 (5 bases each). The V gene lost 5 bases and the J gene lost 7 bases, with 12 bases spanning the gap. This CDR3 spans 12 amino acids. CDR1 is SGHTA, CDR2 FQGNSA, per germline. The DNA for the CDR3 is TGTGCCAGCAGCCCTAGCAGGGTTGAGCAGTACTTC. This sequence encodes CASSPSRVEQYF. The full variable domain, in which reference TRBV7-2 and TRBJ2-7 provide the parts outside the CDR3, is GAGVSQSPSNKVTEKGKDVELRCDPISGHTALYWYRQSLGQGLEFLIYFQGNSAPDKSGLPSDRFSAERTGGSVSTLTIQRTQQEDSAVYLCASSPSRVEQYFGPGTRLTVT.